What follows are 13 T cell receptor beta chains derived from one specimen sequenced in a study of blood T cells in healthy people across ages. Primed by a sample-barcoded 5' primer and a J-beta primer mix, a second PCR proceeded for 7 to 11 cycles. Using its own MiXCR run on the 5' RACE reads, TCRdb lists one record per CDR3 protein. The repertoire consists of 800,000 to 1,300,000 distinct CDR3 sequences, with 20% to 25% occurring once and the leading ten covering approximately 0.71%. The same specimen was also included in a second study, on T cells of mothers and their children.

Sequenced: blood. These receptors all come from a girl aged 2-10 years in good health.

The chain recombines TRBV6-2 or TRBV6-3 with TRBJ2-1; tentative D call: TRBD2 (7 bases). The length of the CDR3 is 15 residues. Trimming cost V 6 bases and J 6 bases, with 18 bases left between them. Germline CDR1 and CDR2: MNHEY and SVGEGT. CDR3 coding DNA: TGTGCCAGCAGCCCCGCGGGGGCTAGCCGCAATGAGCAGTTCTTC. It encodes CASSPAGASRNEQFF.

This chain uses TRBV10-3 with TRBJ2-3; perhaps TRBD1 as D (5 bases). Germline V gene data show CDR1 as ENHRY and CDR2 as SYGVKD. This CDR3 contains 14 residues. Trimming removed 3 bases from V and 4 bases from J, with 11 bases in between. The CDR3 sequence is CAISDRGSADTQYF. The CDR3 DNA reads TGTGCCATCAGTGATAGGGGAAGCGCAGATACGCAGTATTTT.

This clonotype was counted a few times. This rearrangement joins TRBV3-1 to TRBJ2-5; a possible D gene is TRBD1 (6 bases). V was cut by 1 base and J by 5 bases, with 11 bases left in between. Germline CDR1 and CDR2: LGHDT and YNNKEL (reference sequence). This CDR3 is built from 14 residues. The CDR3 spells CASSQVQGVETQYF. Written as DNA, the CDR3 is TGTGCCAGCAGCCAAGTACAGGGAGTTGAGACCCAGTACTTC.

J is TRBJ2-7 and V is TRBV5-1; no clear D. The DNA end lines up better with TRBJ2-1; the J call may be wrong. The CDR3 consists of 13 residues. The V gene's germline CDR1 is SGHRS and CDR2 YFSETQ. The DNA of the CDR3 is TGCGCCAGCAGCGGGTGGGGCTACAATGAGCAGTTCTTC. Its translation is CASSGWGYNEQFF.

The gene calls are TRBV11-2 and TRBJ1-1; D might be TRBD1 (5 bases). Germline loops: CDR1 SGHAT, CDR2 FQNNGV. The CDR3 consists of 16 residues. V lost 5 bases and J 0 bases, leaving 16 bases between the germline ends. The CDR3 DNA reads as TGTGCCAGCAGCCCGTACTTCGGGACTTTGAACACTGAAGCTTTCTTT. Translating it yields CASSPYFGTLNTEAFF.

This clonotype was recorded a few times. V gene TRBV28 combines with J gene TRBJ2-5; 8 positions agree with TRBD2. The DNA end is a closer match to TRBJ2-1, so the J assignment may be wrong. The CDR3 totals 15 residues. The germline V gene has CDR1 MDHEN and CDR2 SYDVKM. The CDR3 region has the DNA TGTGCCAGCAGTTCGACCGGGACTAGTCCCAATGAGCAGTTCTTC. Translated, it gives CASSSTGTSPNEQFF.

V gene TRBV12-5 combines with J gene TRBJ2-5, with D maybe TRBD2 (7 bases). V shed 6 bases and J shed 5 bases, with 19 bases lying between them. CDR3 length: 15 amino acids. Germline CDR1 LGHNT, CDR2 FRNRAP. The chain's CDR3 is CASGPGGPDPETQYF. CDR3 sequence (DNA): TGTGCTAGTGGACCGGGGGGCCCCGACCCTGAGACCCAGTACTTC.

The J gene is TRBJ2-6, the V gene TRBV29-1, with a possible D match to TRBD2 (5 bases). Germline-derived CDR1 and CDR2 are SQVTM and ANQGSEA. V shed 7 bases and J shed 2 bases, with 12 bases lying between them. This CDR3 is built from 14 residues. The CDR3 DNA is TGCAGCGCTGGAGGTAACACTGGGGCCAACGTCCTGACTTTC. Its translation: CSAGGNTGANVLTF. Drawing the rest from reference TRBV29-1 and TRBJ2-6, the complete variable domain is SAVISQKPSRDICQRGTSLTIQCQVDSQVTMMFWYRQQPGQSLTLIATANQGSEATYESGFVIDKFPISRPNLTFSTLTVSNMSPEDSSIYLCSAGGNTGANVLTFGAGSRLTVL.

The CDR3 nucleotides read TGTGCCAGCGGCCTAGCGGGACCCACAGATACGCAGTATTTT. This encodes CASGLAGPTDTQYF. The chain uses TRBV7-2 and TRBJ2-3, with 9 bases identical to TRBD2. The germline CDR1 and CDR2 sequences are SGHTA and FQGNSA. Losses at the gene ends were 8 bases for V and 2 bases for J; bases not matched to a gene: 5. The CDR3 has 14 residues.

The CDR3 nucleotides are TGCGCCAGCAGTGATGGGGGGACTAGCGGAGGAACGCAGTATTTT. Translating it yields CASSDGGTSGGTQYF. The rearrangement links TRBV10-2 to TRBJ2-3, with TRBD2 matching over 11 bases. After removal of 3 bases from V and 9 bases from J, the junction contained 8 bases not matched to a gene. The CDR3 consists of 15 residues. The V gene's germline CDR1 is WSHSY and CDR2 SAAADI.

The V gene is TRBV7-9, the J gene TRBJ2-5, with TRBD1 identical over 7 bases. V lost 2 bases, J lost 5 bases, and 14 bases stayed unmatched. Germline V CDR1 and CDR2: SEHNR, FQNEAQ (reference sequence). The CDR3 is made up of 17 amino acids. CDR3 sequence (DNA): TGTGCCAGCAGCTTAAGTATGAAGGGGGCTGGTTATGAGACCCAGTACTTC. Encoded protein: CASSLSMKGAGYETQYF. Supplemented by reference TRBV7-9 and TRBJ2-5, the full variable domain reads DTGVSQNPRHKITKRGQNVTFRCDPISEHNRLYWYRQTLGQGPEFLTYFQNEAQLEKSRLLSDRFSAERPKGSFSTLEIQRTEQGDSAMYLCASSLSMKGAGYETQYFGPGTRLLVL.

The chain is built from TRBV20-1 and TRBJ1-5, with 7 bases fitting TRBD1. This CDR3 region has 15 residues. The trim removed 5 bases at V and 7 bases at J, leaving 14 bases unmatched. Germline V gives CDR1 DFQATT, CDR2 SNEGSKA (reference sequence). The CDR3 reads CSASKGAEQWQPQHF. CDR3 DNA sequence: TGCAGTGCTTCGAAGGGGGCCGAGCAATGGCAGCCCCAGCATTTT.

This clonotype was seen more than once but under ten times. The chain uses TRBV27 and TRBJ1-6; the D gene is possibly TRBD1 (6 bases). CDR3 length equals 14 residues. With 6 bases removed from V and 7 bases from J, the gap between germline ends came to 13 bases. The germline gives CDR1 MNHEY, CDR2 SMNVEV (reference sequence). The CDR3 region is CASRLTGMNSPLHF. The CDR3 DNA reads as TGTGCCAGCAGACTTACAGGGATGAATTCACCCCTCCACTTT.